The 20 T cell receptor beta chains given below trace back to one sample, sequenced in a study of cytomegalovirus exposure and HLA in healthy donors. The primer mix had 60 Vbeta and 13 Jbeta primers. Assay: immunoSEQ multiplex PCR; the TCRdb copy retains only in-frame clones and omits some. The repertoire includes under 300,000 clones, around two thirds of them detected once, and 2% to 2.5% sits in the top ten. The sequenced sample was PBMCs. The receptors derive from a female donor in good health and CMV-seronegative.

CDR3 sequence (DNA): TGCGCCAGCAGCTTGGGACTAGCGGGAGAGAATGAGCAGTTCTTC. This sequence encodes CASSLGLAGENEQFF. The rearrangement uses TRBV5-1 and TRBJ2-1; 12 nucleotides match TRBD2. CDR3 length: 15 amino acids. V trimming: 0 bases; J trimming: 7 bases; junction bases outside the gene matches: 2. Germline V gene data show CDR1 as SGHRS and CDR2 as YFSETQ. The whole variable domain, remainder taken from reference TRBV5-1 and TRBJ2-1, is KAGVTQTPRYLIKTRGQQVTLSCSPISGHRSVSWYQQTPGQGLQFLFEYFSETQRNKGNFPGRFSGRQFSNSRSEMNVSTLELGDSALYLCASSLGLAGENEQFFGPGTRLTVL.

The chain is built from TRBV28 and TRBJ2-4, with 10 bases identical to TRBD2. Germline CDR1 reads MDHEN; CDR2 reads SYDVKM. Trimming cost V 1 base and J 9 bases; bases outside gene matches: 9. The CDR3 loop spans 16 amino acids. Here the CDR3 reads CASSLFLAGELGIQYF. The CDR3 DNA reads TGTGCCAGCAGTTTATTTCTAGCGGGAGAGTTGGGCATTCAGTACTTC.

The CDR3, as DNA: TGTGCCAGCTCACCGGGACATCACTATGGCTACACCTTC. Its protein product is CASSPGHHYGYTF. V usage is TRBV18 and J usage is TRBJ1-2, with D maybe TRBD1 (6 bases). CDR3 length: 13 residues. The germline V gene has CDR1 KGHSH and CDR2 LQKENI. With 3 bases removed from V and 3 bases from J, the gap between germline ends came to 8 bases.

There are a few counts of this clone. This chain connects TRBV6-5 to TRBJ2-5; the match to TRBD2 covers 11 bases. This CDR3 is built from 15 residues. The J segment lost 5 bases and the V segment lost 5 bases, leaving 7 bases of the junction unmatched. Germline assignment: CDR1 MNHEY and CDR2 SVGAGI. The CDR3, as DNA: TGTGCCAGCAGTCAACTAGCGGGAGCAGCTGAGACCCAGTACTTC. Protein: CASSQLAGAAETQYF.

The rearrangement links TRBV7-9 to TRBJ2-7; 7 positions match TRBD2. This CDR3 has 15 residues. Trimming removed 5 bases from V and 1 base from J; junction bases left unmatched: 8. Looked up from germline, CDR1 is SEHNR and CDR2 is FQNEAQ (reference sequence). Here the CDR3 DNA reads TGTGCCAGCAGCCCCGACCCTAGCGGATCCTACGAGCAGTACTTC. As protein: CASSPDPSGSYEQYF.

This clone was seen a single time. The J gene is TRBJ1-4, the V gene TRBV4-1; D unresolved. Germline V gene sequence: CDR1 MGHRA, CDR2 YSYEKL. V lost 4 bases and J lost 8, with 14 bases in between. The CDR3 is 14 amino acids. This chain's CDR3 is CASSLFLGSEKLFF. In DNA form, the CDR3 reads TGCGCCAGCAGCCTATTCCTGGGCAGCGAAAAACTGTTTTTT.

The V gene is TRBV6-1, the J gene TRBJ2-7; maybe TRBD2 (7 bases). The CDR3 length is 15 residues. V lost 1 base and J lost 3, with 13 bases in between. Germline CDR1 and CDR2: MNHNS and SASEGT. CDR3 sequence reads: CASSEGRGGGYEQYF. For the CDR3, the DNA is TGTGCCAGCAGTGAAGGGAGGGGGGGCGGCTACGAGCAGTACTTC.

This clone is a singleton in its sample. The J gene is TRBJ2-7, the V gene TRBV9, with D tentatively TRBD1 (5 bases). V lost 0 bases and J 2 bases, leaving 9 bases between the germline ends. This CDR3 is 14 amino acids long. Per germline, CDR1 SGDLS and CDR2 YYNGEE. The CDR3: CASSVDPGTYEQYF. CDR3 sequence (DNA): TGTGCCAGCAGCGTAGATCCAGGGACCTACGAGCAGTACTTC. Looking up the rest from reference TRBV9 and TRBJ2-7 gives the full variable domain: DSGVTQTPKHLITATGQRVTLRCSPRSGDLSVYWYQQSLDQGLQFLIQYYNGEERAKGNILERFSAQQFPDLHSELNLSSLELGDSALYFCASSVDPGTYEQYFGPGTRLTVT.

The gene calls are TRBV15 and TRBJ1-2; D gene ambiguous. V lost 8 bases and J 3 bases, leaving 16 bases between the germline ends. This CDR3 spans 14 amino acids. Germline CDR1 is LNHNV and CDR2 is YYDKDF (reference sequence). In DNA, the CDR3 is TGTGCCACCTCTGCGTTTGGTCGGGACTATGGCTACACCTTC. Its protein is CATSAFGRDYGYTF.

The V call is TRBV5-1, the J call TRBJ1-6; tentatively, D is TRBD1 (6 bases). The germline CDR1 and CDR2 sequences are SGHRS and YFSETQ. Trimming took 0 bases from V and 9 from J, leaving 13 bases between them. CDR3 length: 15 residues. CDR3 region: CASSLEGVSSSPLHF. In nucleotides, the CDR3 is TGCGCCAGCAGCTTGGAGGGGGTGAGTAGTTCACCCCTCCACTTT.

CDR3 protein: CASSELGRDFTGELFF. CDR3 in DNA: TGCGCCAGCAGTGAGTTGGGCAGGGATTTTACCGGGGAGCTGTTTTTT. The chain employs TRBV10-1 and TRBJ2-2, with D tentatively TRBD1 (5 bases). V was shortened by 1 base and J by 5 bases, with 14 bases between the two germline ends. Germline loops: CDR1 WNHNN, CDR2 SYGVQD (reference sequence). This CDR3 comprises 16 residues.

This clone was seen a few times. The V and J genes are TRBV19 and TRBJ2-7; a possible D gene is TRBD1 (6 bases). Trimming left V 3 bases short and J 4 bases short, with 10 bases between. The CDR3 extends over 13 amino acids. Germline CDR1 and CDR2: LNHDA and SQIVND (reference sequence). CDR3 in DNA: TGTGCCAGTAGTATCCCAGGGGTGTACGAGCAGTACTTC. This translates into CASSIPGVYEQYF. The variable domain in full, with the rest retrieved from reference TRBV19 and TRBJ2-7, is DGGITQSPKYLFRKEGQNVTLSCEQNLNHDAMYWYRQDPGQGLRLIYYSQIVNDFQKGDIAEGYSVSREKKESFPLTVTSAQKNPTAFYLCASSIPGVYEQYFGPGTRLTVT.

The genes are TRBV18 and TRBJ2-5; a possible D gene is TRBD1 (5 bases). This CDR3 contains 14 residues. The germline V gene encodes CDR1 KGHSH and CDR2 LQKENI. Trimming removed 6 bases at V and 5 bases at J, with 16 bases between. The CDR3 coding sequence is TGTGCCAGCTCCCCTCGGCCAGGGTCGGAGACCCAGTACTTC. Translating it yields CASSPRPGSETQYF.

This chain connects TRBV5-1 to TRBJ2-7, with a possible D match to TRBD2 (5 bases). CDR1 SGHRS and CDR2 YFSETQ come from the germline V gene. The ends were cut back, 4 bases at V and 1 base at J, with 21 bases in the middle. This CDR3 is built from 17 residues. CDR3 nucleotide sequence: TGCGCCAGCAGCCCTCGGGGTGCCCGAGCCCTATCCTACGAGCAGTACTTC. Translation gives CASSPRGARALSYEQYF.

The chain recombines TRBV11-2 with TRBJ1-1; 11 positions match TRBD1. CDR1 and CDR2 from the germline V gene are SGHAT and FQNNGV. V lost 4 bases to trimming and J lost 9 bases; unmatched junction nucleotides: 10. The CDR3 extends over 15 amino acids. CDR3 coding DNA: TGTGCCAGCAGCTCAGGGACAGGGGGGGGTTCACAAGCTTTCTTT. Its translation: CASSSGTGGGSQAFF.

The chain carries TRBV6-1 and TRBJ2-6; D may be TRBD1 (6 bases). Germline assignment: CDR1 MNHNS and CDR2 SASEGT. Trimming pared 4 bases from V and 0 bases from J, leaving 10 bases between. The CDR3 contains 16 residues. The DNA of the CDR3 is TGTGCCAGCAGTGGGGGGCGCAGCTCTGGGGCCAACGTCCTGACTTTC. Translating it yields CASSGGRSSGANVLTF.

This clone appeared once. V gene TRBV6-1 combines with J gene TRBJ2-7; tentatively, D is TRBD2 (5 bases). CDR3 length: 15 residues. Germline V CDR1 and CDR2: MNHNS, SASEGT. Trimming stripped 1 base from V and 3 bases from J, with 13 bases between. The CDR3 sequence is CASSEGGRPNYEQYF. As DNA, the CDR3 is TGTGCCAGCAGTGAAGGCGGGCGGCCAAACTACGAGCAGTACTTC.

The rearrangement uses TRBV7-9 and TRBJ1-3, with D unclear. This CDR3 spans 13 amino acids. Trimming stripped 4 bases from V and 3 bases from J, with 7 bases between. CDR1 SEHNR and CDR2 FQNEAQ come from the germline V gene (reference sequence). The chain's CDR3 is CASSSSGGNTIYF. The CDR3 bases are TGTGCCAGCAGCTCGTCCGGTGGAAACACCATATATTTT.

The chain uses TRBV5-1 and TRBJ2-7; 7 bases line up with TRBD1. The CDR3 contains 14 residues. Germline V gives CDR1 SGHRS, CDR2 YFSETQ. V gave up 0 bases and J gave up 4 bases; unmatched junction bases: 4. This chain's CDR3 is CASSLEGGRYEQYF. The CDR3 bases are TGCGCCAGCAGCTTGGAAGGGGGCAGGTACGAGCAGTACTTC.

This rearrangement joins TRBV4-1 to TRBJ2-5, with 9 bases matching TRBD2. The J call may be mistaken, given a closer DNA end match to TRBJ2-7. This CDR3 has 17 residues. Germline CDR1 and CDR2: MGHRA and YSYEKL. The CDR3 DNA reads TGCGCCAGCAGCCAAGGGGAGCTAGCGGGATCGGGCTACGAGCAGTACTTC. As protein: CASSQGELAGSGYEQYF.